This T cell receptor (beta chain) was found in a study of beta chain features in type 1 diabetes. Study-wide results and caveats: Among patients, naive, central memory and Treg TCRB repertoires appeared more similar than among healthy donors.

As every portion of the isolated RNA was reverse transcribed, the sequencing read expressed TCRB transcripts. The average output of naive, central memory and regulatory T cell samples was 3 million to 4 million reads. The method was immunoSEQ multiplex PCR; TCRdb's version includes in-frame clones alone and lacks a portion of them. This sample yields about 340,000 clones, of which approximately 8.2% are seen a single time; under 0.5% belongs to the top ten. Of note for this clone: What it binds is not known.

Naive, central memory, regulatory and stem cell-like memory cells within the CD4+ compartment were sorted using CD45RO/CCR7/CD25/CD127/CD95/CD27. CDR1 is MDHEN, CDR2 SYDVKM, per germline. Trimming pared 9 bases from V and 0 bases from J, leaving 15 bases between. There are 15 residues in the CDR3. The sequence came from a woman between 18 and 30 years old in good health. What was sequenced was central memory CD4+ T cells from blood. The chain is built from TRBV28 and TRBJ2-1; D perhaps matches TRBD2 (6 bases). The CDR3, as DNA: TGTGCCAGTACGAGAGGGAGGAGCTCCTACAATGAGCAGTTCTTC. The encoded protein is CASTRGRSSYNEQFF.